This paragraph covers one TCR beta chain sequence. Its antigen is as yet unknown. This specimen belongs to a study of OX40 agonist ivuxolimab in advanced cancers. On the study more broadly: Partial responses were achieved by three patients, of whom one had hepatocellular carcinoma and two had cutaneous melanoma. Notes on the study in general: Also present in some nonresponders was a low level of normalized T-cell clonal expansion. Dosing at 0.1 to 3.0 mg/kg was accompanied by clonal expansion of CD4+ and CD8+ blood T cells by week 6.

Profiled with immunoSEQ multiplex PCR; TCRdb holds only in-frame clones, not every one. The sample yields some 60,000 clones, 85% to 90% seen once. This specimen consisted of CD4+ or CD8+ T cells sorted from blood, obtained in a trial of the OX40 agonist ivuxolimab. This TCR derives from an adult with an advanced solid tumor such as melanoma, head and neck, liver or kidney cancer.

The CDR3: CAISESSGGADTQYF. DNA of the CDR3: TGTGCCATCAGTGAGTCGTCTGGGGGTGCAGATACGCAGTATTTT. V is TRBV10-3 and J is TRBJ2-3; tentatively, D is TRBD1 or TRBD2 (5 bases each). Germline V gives CDR1 ENHRY, CDR2 SYGVKD. V shed 0 bases and J shed 4 bases, with 11 bases lying between them. CDR3 length equals 15 residues.